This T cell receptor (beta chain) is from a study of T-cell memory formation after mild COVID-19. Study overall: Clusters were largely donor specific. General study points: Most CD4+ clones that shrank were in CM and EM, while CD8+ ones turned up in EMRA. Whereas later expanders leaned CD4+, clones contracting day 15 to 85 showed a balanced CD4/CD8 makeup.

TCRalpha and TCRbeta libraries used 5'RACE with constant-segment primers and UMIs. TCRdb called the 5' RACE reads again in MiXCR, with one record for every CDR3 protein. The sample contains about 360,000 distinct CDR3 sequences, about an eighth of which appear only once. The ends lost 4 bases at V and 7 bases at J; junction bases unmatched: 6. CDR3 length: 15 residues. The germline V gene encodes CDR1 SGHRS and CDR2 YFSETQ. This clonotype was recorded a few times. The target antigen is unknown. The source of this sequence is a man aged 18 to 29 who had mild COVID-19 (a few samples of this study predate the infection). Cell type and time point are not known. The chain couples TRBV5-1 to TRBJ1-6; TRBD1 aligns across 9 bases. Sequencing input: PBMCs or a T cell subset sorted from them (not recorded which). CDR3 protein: CASSGGGQGNSPLHF. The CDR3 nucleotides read TGCGCCAGCAGCGGGGGGGGACAGGGAAATTCACCCCTCCACTTT.